One and the same sample provided the 18 T cell receptor beta chains below, sequenced in a study of blood T cell repertoires in COVID-19. The repertoire was sequenced with immunoSEQ multiplex PCR; TCRdb's copy has only in-frame clones and lacks some. This sample has some 38,000 clones, with approximately 91% found just once. The sequenced sample consisted of peripheral blood. The receptors originated from a man between 65 and 85 years old with acute or convalescent COVID-19.

This clone has just one count. The chain uses TRBV7-2 and TRBJ2-7, with 11 bases fitting TRBD1. Germline CDR1 SGHTA, CDR2 FQGNSA. V gave up 5 bases and J gave up 3 bases; unmatched junction bases: 6. The CDR3 has 15 residues. The CDR3 sequence: CASSRRTGGIYEQYF. CDR3 nucleotide sequence: TGTGCCAGCAGCCGCCGGACAGGGGGCATCTACGAGCAGTACTTC.

This chain connects TRBV25-1 to TRBJ1-5; a weak D match, TRBD1 (6 bases). The CDR3 is 14 amino acids. The V gene lost 6 bases and the J gene lost 2 bases, with 11 bases spanning the gap. CDR1 and CDR2 (germline): MGHDK, SYGVNS. The CDR3 sequence: CASSKGGGNQPQHF. The CDR3 DNA reads TGTGCCAGCAGCAAAGGGGGTGGCAATCAGCCCCAGCATTTT. Full variable domain (rest looked up from reference TRBV25-1 and TRBJ1-5): EADIYQTPRYLVIGTGKKITLECSQTMGHDKMYWYQQDPGMELHLIHYSYGVNSTEKGDLSSESTVSRIRTEHFPLTLESARPSHTSQYLCASSKGGGNQPQHFGDGTRLSIL.

This clone was observed once. The rearrangement links TRBV7-2 to TRBJ1-2; 8 bases agree with TRBD1. Germline CDR1 reads SGHTA; CDR2 reads FQGNSA. This CDR3 region has 14 residues. J lost 4 bases, V lost 5 bases, and 6 bases had no gene match. CDR3 DNA: TGTGCCAGCAGCAAAGGACAGGGCCCCTATGGCTACACCTTC. It specifies CASSKGQGPYGYTF.

V usage is TRBV7-2 and J usage is TRBJ1-6; maybe TRBD1 (6 bases). V lost 5 bases to trimming and J lost 10 bases, with 27 bases between them. The CDR3 has 18 amino acids. CDR1 is SGHTA, CDR2 FQGNSA, per germline. The CDR3 DNA reads as TGTGCCAGCAGCCCTACCCATATCGGGGGGGCGAGTGGGTCACCCCTCCACTTT. Translating gives CASSPTHIGGASGSPLHF.

CDR3 amino acids: CASSLVRTENTGELFF. The CDR3 DNA is TGTGCCAGCAGCTTAGTCAGGACAGAAAACACCGGGGAGCTGTTTTTT. The chain joins TRBV7-6 to TRBJ2-2, with D possibly TRBD1 on 6 matching bases. From germline, CDR1 is SGHVS and CDR2 FNYEAQ. Deletions cut 1 base from V and 2 bases from J, with 11 bases between. This CDR3 has 16 residues.

The chain carries TRBV10-3 and TRBJ1-6, with no clear D. Germline V gene sequence: CDR1 ENHRY, CDR2 SYGVKD. The CDR3 sequence is 15 residues long. The ends were cut back, 2 bases at V and 5 bases at J, with 10 bases in the middle. CDR3 sequence: CAISEGRPDNSPLHF. The CDR3, as DNA: TGTGCCATCAGTGAGGGCCGCCCCGATAATTCACCCCTCCACTTT.

The chain employs TRBV2 and TRBJ2-7, with D perhaps TRBD2 (5 bases). Trimming removed 4 bases from V and 4 bases from J, with 14 bases in between. The CDR3 spans 14 residues. The germline V gene encodes CDR1 SNHLY and CDR2 FYNNEI. CDR3 protein: CASSGPGTSYEQYF. The CDR3 nucleotides are TGTGCCAGCAGTGGGCCGGGAACGAGTTACGAGCAGTACTTC.

CDR3 in amino acids: CASSLQGPYEQYF. The CDR3, as DNA: TGTGCCAGCAGTTTACAGGGCCCCTACGAGCAGTACTTC. This chain links TRBV27 with TRBJ2-7; D might be TRBD1 (5 bases). The CDR3 totals 13 residues. V was shortened by 2 bases and J by 2 bases, with 7 bases between the two germline ends. Germline V CDR1 and CDR2: MNHEY, SMNVEV (reference sequence).

The chain is built from TRBV5-1 and TRBJ1-2; unclear D gene. CDR3 length: 13 amino acids. Trimming stripped 3 bases from V and 5 bases from J, with 11 bases between. Germline lookup yields CDR1 SGHRS and CDR2 YFSETQ. The CDR3 DNA sequence: TGCGCCAGCAGCTCCGGGAGACTATATGGCTACACCTTC. Amino acids: CASSSGRLYGYTF.

V and J are TRBV5-1 and TRBJ2-5; 14 positions agree with TRBD2. CDR1 and CDR2 (germline): SGHRS, YFSETQ. After removal of 0 bases from V and 5 bases from J, the junction contained 9 bases not matched to a gene. This CDR3 is built from 18 residues. CDR3 sequence: CASSLEGLAGGGHETQYF. CDR3 nucleotides: TGCGCCAGCAGCTTGGAAGGACTAGCGGGAGGAGGTCATGAGACCCAGTACTTC.

This clone occurred once. The rearrangement uses TRBV7-3 and TRBJ1-5, with D perhaps TRBD1 (5 bases). Germline V CDR1 and CDR2: SGHTA, FQGTGA. The CDR3 is made up of 13 amino acids. Deletions cut 5 bases from V and 5 bases from J, with 10 bases between. The CDR3 loop is CASSRTRDQPQHF. The CDR3 DNA reads TGTGCCAGCAGCAGGACACGGGATCAGCCCCAGCATTTT.

This clone was found once. The chain has TRBV3-1 (or the pseudogene TRBV3-2) and TRBJ1-2; 7 bases agree with TRBD1. The V and J ends lost 6 bases and 5 bases, in that order; junction bases with no gene match: 3. The CDR3 loop spans 12 amino acids. Germline loops: CDR1 LGHDT, CDR2 YNNKEL (reference sequence). This CDR3 is CASSLGQYGYTF. DNA for the CDR3: TGTGCCAGCAGTTTGGGACAGTATGGCTACACCTTC.

This clone came up once. The J gene is TRBJ1-1, the V gene TRBV19; D gene unclear. The germline CDR1 and CDR2 sequences are LNHDA and SQIVND (reference sequence). V was clipped by 2 bases and J by 8 bases, with 18 bases between them. This CDR3 is 15 amino acids long. The CDR3 coding sequence is TGTGCCAGTAGTATAACGGAGGTCGGCCGGGGAGAAGCTTTCTTT. It is translated as CASSITEVGRGEAFF.

This rearrangement joins TRBV4-1 to TRBJ1-2; the match to TRBD1 covers 7 bases. Trimming cost V 1 base and J 2 bases; bases outside gene matches: 16. Germline V gene lookup returns CDR1 MGHRA and CDR2 YSYEKL. This CDR3 has 19 amino acids. CDR3 sequence reads: CASSQVIRDRRVGNYGYTF. Here the CDR3 DNA reads TGCGCCAGCAGCCAAGTCATCCGGGACAGACGCGTTGGAAACTATGGCTACACCTTC.

This clone has just a few counts. The chain links TRBV5-1 to TRBJ2-7; D uncertain. Germline V gene lookup returns CDR1 SGHRS and CDR2 YFSETQ. The V gene lost 0 bases and the J gene lost 4 bases, with 14 bases spanning the gap. The CDR3 length is 15 residues. The CDR3 protein is CASSLVASLGYEQYF. The CDR3 DNA sequence: TGCGCCAGCAGCTTGGTAGCTAGTTTAGGTTACGAGCAGTACTTC.

CDR3 nucleotide sequence: TGTGCCAGCAGCCGATACAGGGGGCGTGAAAAACTGTTTTTT. Amino acid sequence: CASSRYRGREKLFF. The J gene is TRBJ1-4, the V gene TRBV7-9; 9 positions match TRBD1. CDR1 is SEHNR and CDR2 is FQNEAQ in the germline V gene (reference sequence). V was clipped by 5 bases and J by 7 bases; unmatched bases: 5. The CDR3 is made up of 14 amino acids.

The J gene is TRBJ2-7, the V gene TRBV29-1; D is perhaps TRBD1 (6 bases). Trimming removed 8 bases at V and 1 base at J, with 15 bases between. Germline CDR1 is SQVTM and CDR2 is ANQGSEA. The CDR3 consists of 13 residues. CDR3 sequence reads: CSTVGDKSYEQYF. CDR3 nucleotides: TGCAGCACCGTGGGGGACAAGTCCTACGAGCAGTACTTC.

This clone has just a few counts. V is TRBV2 and J is TRBJ2-5, with 9 bases lining up with TRBD1. The CDR3 covers 15 residues. Germline CDR1 reads SNHLY; CDR2 reads FYNNEI. V shed 6 bases and J 5 bases; nucleotides not matched to a gene: 10. The CDR3 protein is CASRRGTGKYETQYF. CDR3 sequence (DNA): TGTGCCAGCAGGAGGGGGACAGGGAAGTATGAGACCCAGTACTTC.